This T cell receptor beta chain derives from a study of vaccination and CD4 T cells after COVID-19. Study as a whole: Control cultures received a CEFX pool, an HIV-1 Nef pool, or no peptide. Study-wide points: SARS-CoV-2-reactive clonotypes showed a nonsignificant median rise from roughly 22 to 38. Median about 86% of reactive clones detected in convalescent patients emerged only post-vaccination.

The assay that was used to sequence DNA from cultured CD4+ T cells was the Oncomine TCR Beta short-read assay. TCRdb processed the PCR reads anew with MiXCR; each CDR3 protein has one entry. Of around 19,000 distinct CDR3 sequences detected, roughly 52% appear once; the ten largest clones hold roughly 5.6%. The CDR3 has 15 residues. V shed 5 bases and J 6 bases; nucleotides not matched to a gene: 11. The germline CDR1 and CDR2 sequences are MNHEY and SMNVEV (reference sequence). Described treatment: approximately 9-day PBMC culture with coronavirus spike peptide pools or control peptides (ViraFEST assay). PCR tests turned positive between March and December 2020, before US Alpha, Beta and Delta variants. Concerning this clonotype itself: Antigen: not known.

The clonotype originates from a human donor who had recovered from COVID-19. The sequencing sample was made of CD4+ T cells from blood, cultured in vitro. The chain carries TRBV27 and TRBJ2-3, with 7 bases lining up with TRBD2. The CDR3 DNA follows: TGTGCCAGCAGTCCTCGGACTAGGTTAAGCGATACGCAGTATTTT. Protein sequence: CASSPRTRLSDTQYF.